One and the same sample provided the 20 T cell receptor beta chains below, sequenced in a study of cytomegalovirus exposure and HLA in healthy donors. PCR was performed using 60 Vbeta and 13 Jbeta primers. Assay used: immunoSEQ multiplex PCR; TCRdb lists only in-frame clones, some missing. The profile shows about 71,000 clones, over 60% of them singletons. The source material was PBMCs. All receptors derive from a man aged 40-49 years in good health and CMV-seropositive.

The V and J genes are TRBV12-5 and TRBJ2-2; 8 nucleotides agree with TRBD1. The V gene's germline CDR1 is LGHNT and CDR2 FRNRAP. Unmatched junction bases numbered 12, after V lost 2 bases and J lost 7 bases. This CDR3 is 17 amino acids long. CDR3 loop: CASGLPLVRGRIGELFF. In DNA form, the CDR3 reads TGTGCTAGTGGTTTGCCCCTCGTCAGGGGGCGAATCGGGGAGCTGTTTTTT. The complete variable domain, with remaining parts taken from reference TRBV12-5 and TRBJ2-2, reads DARVTQTPRHKVTEMGQEVTMRCQPILGHNTVFWYRQTMMQGLELLAYFRNRAPLDDSGMPKDRFSAEMPDATLATLKIQPSEPRDSAVYFCASGLPLVRGRIGELFFGEGSRLTVL.

In this sample, this clone turned up a few times. The identical CDR3 is also encoded by other nucleotide sequences in the sample. The gene calls are TRBV7-2 and TRBJ1-5; weak D call: TRBD1 (6 bases). The CDR3 covers 15 residues. In germline, CDR1 is SGHTA, CDR2 FQGNSA. Trimming stripped 1 base from V and 4 bases from J, with 11 bases between. The DNA of the CDR3 is TGTGCCAGCAGCTTAGACAGGGACGTAAATCAGCCCCAGCATTTT. It encodes CASSLDRDVNQPQHF.

As for this clone: Other DNA sequences within the sample encode an identical CDR3. The chain couples TRBV30 to TRBJ1-1, with 7 positions matching TRBD1. This CDR3 is built from 12 residues. Trimming at V came to 3 bases and at J to 6 bases, leaving 4 bases not matched to a gene. Germline V CDR1 and CDR2: GTSNPN, SVGIG (reference sequence). The CDR3 nucleotides read TGTGCCTGGAGCGTCCAGGGGGCTGAAGCTTTCTTT. This codes for CAWSVQGAEAFF.

The chain links TRBV5-6 to TRBJ1-2; 8 bases align to TRBD1. The germline V gene has CDR1 SGHDT and CDR2 YYEEEE. The CDR3 length is 13 residues. The V segment lost 2 bases and the J segment 8 bases; nucleotides outside the gene matches: 5. The CDR3 bases are TGTGCCAGCAGCTTAGGACAGGGACGGGGCTACACCTTC. Amino acids: CASSLGQGRGYTF.

J is TRBJ1-1 and V is TRBV9; D is uncertain. The V and J ends lost 2 bases and 1 base respectively, with 12 bases between them. CDR1 and CDR2 (germline): SGDLS, YYNGEE. The CDR3 is 15 amino acids. This CDR3 reads CASSVRAIGNTEAFF. The CDR3 nucleotides read TGTGCCAGCAGCGTCCGAGCCATCGGGAACACTGAAGCTTTCTTT.

This clone showed up just a few times. The V gene is TRBV2, the J gene TRBJ1-1, with 8 bases identical to TRBD1. J was trimmed by 10 bases and V by 0 bases; bases with no gene match: 7. The CDR3 is 14 amino acids. Germline CDR1 and CDR2: SNHLY and FYNNEI. DNA for the CDR3: TGTGCCAGCAGTGAAGCCCGGACAGGGCCCGGAGCTTTCTTT. This codes for CASSEARTGPGAFF.

In this sample, this clone turned up once. Because the CDR3 is missing its conserved closing phenylalanine or tryptophan, this is likely a read error. The chain is built from TRBV6-5 and TRBJ1-5, with TRBD1 matching 9 bases. This CDR3 is built from 14 residues. J lost 4 bases, V lost 6 bases, and 4 bases had no gene match. Germline CDR1 is MNHEY and CDR2 is SVGAGI. CDR3 residues: CASSLTGGNQPQHL. The CDR3 nucleotides are TGTGCCAGCAGCTTGACAGGGGGGAATCAGCCCCAGCATCTT.

The genes are TRBV6-5 and TRBJ1-5; 8 nucleotides match TRBD1. CDR1 and CDR2 from the germline V gene are MNHEY and SVGAGI. CDR3 length: 15 amino acids. V was pared by 6 bases and J by 4 bases, with 8 bases of the junction left unmatched. For the CDR3, the DNA is TGTGCCAGCAGAAAAGGACAGGGAAAGAATCAGCCCCAGCATTTT. Protein sequence: CASRKGQGKNQPQHF.

This clone was seen a few times. This chain links TRBV6-6 with TRBJ2-1; D might be TRBD2 (5 bases). The CDR3 runs 14 residues. Germline CDR1 reads MNHNY; CDR2 reads SVGAGI (reference sequence). V lost 5 bases, J lost 2 bases, and 10 bases lay in between. The CDR3 DNA is TGTGCCAGCAGTCTAGCCGGTACCTACAATGAGCAGTTCTTC. Translating gives CASSLAGTYNEQFF.

The chain carries TRBV6-1 and TRBJ2-2; D perhaps matches TRBD1 (5 bases). The CDR3 contains 14 residues. CDR1 is MNHNS and CDR2 is SASEGT in the germline V gene. V lost 10 bases and J lost 0, with 12 bases in between. CDR3 sequence reads: CATSGPSNTGELFF. CDR3 nucleotides: TGTGCCACCTCAGGGCCTTCGAACACCGGGGAGCTGTTTTTT.

This clone was detected only a few times. CDR3 coding DNA: TGTGCCAGCCGGCAGGGCATAATTTGGACCGAGCAGTACTTC. It codes for CASRQGIIWTEQYF. The chain links TRBV2 to TRBJ2-7, with D possibly being TRBD1 (5 bases). The CDR3 extends over 14 amino acids. CDR1 is SNHLY, CDR2 FYNNEI, per germline. The V gene lost 8 bases and the J gene lost 6 bases, with 20 bases spanning the gap.

V gene TRBV2 combines with J gene TRBJ2-1; D perhaps matches TRBD1 (8 bases). CDR3 size: 19 residues. Looked up from germline, CDR1 is SNHLY and CDR2 is FYNNEI. V was pared by 4 bases and J by 0 bases, with 22 bases between. Here the CDR3 DNA reads TGTGCCAGCAGTGCGGCAGGGGGCGCGGGGGAAAGCTCCTACAATGAGCAGTTCTTC. Translated: CASSAAGGAGESSYNEQFF.

The chain couples TRBV5-3 to TRBJ2-1; 12 bases map to TRBD1. TRBV5-3 is classed as an ORF, of uncertain function. Trimming cost V 4 bases and J 9 bases; bases outside gene matches: 11. This CDR3 is 16 amino acids long. Here the CDR3 reads CARSLISGTGGLEQFF. The CDR3, as DNA: TGTGCCAGAAGCCTTATCTCCGGGACAGGGGGCCTTGAGCAGTTCTTC.

This chain uses TRBV7-6 with TRBJ2-2; 14 nucleotides align to TRBD2. The CDR3 runs to 18 residues. CDR1 and CDR2 (germline): SGHVS, FNYEAQ. J gave up 2 bases and V 3 bases, and 5 bases lay outside the gene matches. CDR3 residues: CASSLLTSGRVNTGELFF. The CDR3 nucleotides are TGTGCCAGCAGCTTGCTGACTAGCGGGAGGGTTAACACCGGGGAGCTGTTTTTT.

V gene TRBV9 combines with J gene TRBJ2-2, with 9 bases that match TRBD2. Germline CDR1 is SGDLS and CDR2 is YYNGEE. The V gene end was trimmed by 0 bases and the J gene end by 5 bases; junction bases not matched to a gene: 5. The CDR3 length is 16 residues. CDR3 residues: CASSVGVAGGTGELFF. CDR3 DNA: TGTGCCAGCAGCGTAGGGGTTGCGGGGGGGACCGGGGAGCTGTTTTTT.

The chain joins TRBV30 to TRBJ2-3; 11 bases line up with TRBD1. Germline values: CDR1 GTSNPN, CDR2 SVGIG (reference sequence). The CDR3 covers 12 residues. With 6 bases clipped from V and 6 bases from J, the junction kept 2 bases outside the gene matches. This CDR3 reads CACGQGADTQYF. The DNA of the CDR3 is TGTGCCTGCGGACAGGGGGCGGATACGCAGTATTTT. The whole variable domain, remainder taken from reference TRBV30 and TRBJ2-3, is SQTIHQWPATLVQPVGSPLSLECTVEGTSNPNLYWYRQAAGRGLQLLFYSVGIGQISSEVPQNLSASRPQDRQFILSSKKLLLSDSGFYLCACGQGADTQYFGPGTRLTVL.

This sequence joins TRBV9 and TRBJ2-2; 10 bases are shared with TRBD2. Trimming cost V 4 bases and J 1 base; bases outside gene matches: 4. The germline gives CDR1 SGDLS, CDR2 YYNGEE. The CDR3 is 16 amino acids. In nucleotides, the CDR3 is TGTGCCAGCAGCCTCGGACTAGCGGTGAACACCGGGGAGCTGTTTTTT. This translates into CASSLGLAVNTGELFF.

The chain uses TRBV29-1 and TRBJ1-2, with 8 bases that match TRBD1. J gave up 7 bases and V 6 bases, and 10 bases lay outside the gene matches. The length of the CDR3 is 13 residues. Germline lookup yields CDR1 SQVTM and CDR2 ANQGSEA. The CDR3 here is CSVGDRRGGGYTF. CDR3 sequence (DNA): TGCAGCGTAGGGGACAGGAGGGGAGGTGGCTACACCTTC.

This chain connects TRBV6-5 to TRBJ2-7; tentative D call: TRBD2 (5 bases). Germline-derived CDR1 and CDR2 are MNHEY and SVGAGI. The CDR3 covers 13 residues. Trimming removed 10 bases at V and 3 bases at J, with 16 bases between. CDR3 nucleotides: TGTGCCACCCGAGCGGCAGCCCACTACGAGCAGTACTTC. Its translation: CATRAAAHYEQYF.

This clone came up a few times. This chain links TRBV5-1 with TRBJ2-7; possible D gene TRBD2, 5 bases. CDR1 is SGHRS and CDR2 is YFSETQ in the germline V gene. V was pared by 0 bases and J by 1 base, with 11 bases between. This CDR3 is 15 amino acids long. The CDR3 sequence: CASSLGLGSSYEQYF. CDR3 coding DNA: TGCGCCAGCAGCTTGGGTCTAGGGAGTTCCTACGAGCAGTACTTC.